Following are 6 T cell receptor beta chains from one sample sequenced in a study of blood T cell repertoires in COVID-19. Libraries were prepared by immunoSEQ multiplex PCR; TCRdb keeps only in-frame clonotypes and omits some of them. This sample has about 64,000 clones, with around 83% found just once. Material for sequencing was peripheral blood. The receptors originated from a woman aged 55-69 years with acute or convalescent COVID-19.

The CDR3 coding sequence is TGTGCCAGCAGCCAAGGCCCGGGGGGTGGGGGCTACACCTTC. Its protein product is CASSQGPGGGGYTF. The rearrangement joins TRBV3-1 (or the pseudogene TRBV3-2) to TRBJ1-2; D is perhaps TRBD1 (5 bases). Trimming cost V 1 base and J 8 bases, with 14 bases left between them. This CDR3 is 14 amino acids long. From germline, CDR1 is LGHDT and CDR2 YNNKEL (reference sequence).

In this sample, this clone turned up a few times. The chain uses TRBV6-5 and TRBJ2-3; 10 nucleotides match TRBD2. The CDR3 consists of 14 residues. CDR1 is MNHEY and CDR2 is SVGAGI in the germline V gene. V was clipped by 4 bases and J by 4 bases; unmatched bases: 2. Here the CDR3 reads CASSSSGGSDTQYF. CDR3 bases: TGTGCCAGCAGTTCTAGCGGGGGCTCAGATACGCAGTATTTT.

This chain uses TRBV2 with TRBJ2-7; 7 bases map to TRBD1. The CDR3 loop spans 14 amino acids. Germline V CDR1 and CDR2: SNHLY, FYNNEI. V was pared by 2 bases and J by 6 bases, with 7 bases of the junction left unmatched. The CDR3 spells CASSERQGGSEQYF. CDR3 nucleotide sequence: TGTGCCAGCAGTGAAAGACAGGGTGGAAGCGAGCAGTACTTC.

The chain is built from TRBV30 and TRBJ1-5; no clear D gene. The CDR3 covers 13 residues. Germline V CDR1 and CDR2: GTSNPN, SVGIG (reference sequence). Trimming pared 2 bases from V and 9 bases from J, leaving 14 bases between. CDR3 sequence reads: CAWSPRSFWPQHF. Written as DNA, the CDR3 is TGTGCCTGGAGTCCTCGGAGTTTCTGGCCCCAGCATTTT.

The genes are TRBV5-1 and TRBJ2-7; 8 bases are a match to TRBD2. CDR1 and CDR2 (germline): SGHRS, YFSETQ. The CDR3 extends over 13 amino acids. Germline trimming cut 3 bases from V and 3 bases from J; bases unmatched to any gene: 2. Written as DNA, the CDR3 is TGCGCCAGCAGCTCGCTAGCGGGCTACGAGCAGTACTTC. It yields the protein CASSSLAGYEQYF.

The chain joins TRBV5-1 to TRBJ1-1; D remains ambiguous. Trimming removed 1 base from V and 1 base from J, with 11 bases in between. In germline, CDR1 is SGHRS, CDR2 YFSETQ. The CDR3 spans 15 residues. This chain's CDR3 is CASSLNVGSNTEAFF. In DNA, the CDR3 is TGCGCCAGCAGCTTGAACGTCGGGTCGAACACTGAAGCTTTCTTT.